Listed below are T cell receptor beta chains from one sample, sequenced in a study of chemoradiotherapy in HPV16-positive cancers. Profiled with immunoSEQ multiplex PCR; TCRdb holds only in-frame clones, not every one. Among more than 9,500 clones listed, roughly 90% were seen once. Sample collection was performed from a patient who underwent chemoradiotherapy. The origin of the receptors is a human donor with HPV-associated anogenital cancer. Both conserved end residues are part of each CDR3. Fields, in order: D gene, clone size, J gene, V gene, CDR3 DNA, CDR3 protein. D genes are given only for firm matches. Only some rows state a clone size, as once, few, many or a class for expanded clones.

D gene: TRBD1
clone size: few
J gene: TRBJ1-1
V gene: TRBV6-6
CDR3 DNA: TGTGCCAGCTGGGGACAGGGGGCCTACACTGAAGCTTTCTTT
CDR3 protein: CASWGQGAYTEAFF

D gene: TRBD1
clone size: .
J gene: TRBJ2-5
V gene: TRBV29-1
CDR3 DNA: TGCAGCGTTGAAGATCACCGGACAGGGAGAGAGACCCAGTACTTC
CDR3 protein: CSVEDHRTGRETQYF

D gene: .
clone size: .
J gene: TRBJ2-2
V gene: TRBV21-1
CDR3 DNA: TGTGCCAGCAGCAAAAAAAGCCCACCGACTAGCGGGAGCCCCGGGGAGCTGTTTTTT
CDR3 protein: CASSKKSPPTSGSPGELFF

D gene: .
clone size: .
J gene: TRBJ1-1
V gene: TRBV29-1
CDR3 DNA: TGCAGCGGCGCGGTCCGACAGAACACTGAAGCTTTCTTT
CDR3 protein: CSGAVRQNTEAFF

D gene: .
clone size: .
J gene: TRBJ1-5
V gene: TRBV6-6
CDR3 DNA: TGTGCCAGTACCGGGACGGAACGCAATCAGCCCCAGCATTTT
CDR3 protein: CASTGTERNQPQHF

D gene: .
clone size: .
J gene: TRBJ1-1
V gene: TRBV7-9
CDR3 DNA: TGTGCCAGCAGTCAGGGGTGGGCTGAAGCTTTCTTT
CDR3 protein: CASSQGWAEAFF

D gene: TRBD1
clone size: .
J gene: TRBJ1-4
V gene: TRBV6-6
CDR3 DNA: TGTGCCAGCAGCCAAGACAGGGTAGGGACTAATGAAAAACTGTTTTTT
CDR3 protein: CASSQDRVGTNEKLFF

D gene: .
clone size: .
J gene: TRBJ2-4
V gene: TRBV11-2
CDR3 DNA: TGTGCCAGCAGCCCGGGGAGGGGGTCAAACATTCAGTACTTC
CDR3 protein: CASSPGRGSNIQYF

D gene: .
clone size: few
J gene: TRBJ1-5
V gene: TRBV5-1
CDR3 DNA: TGCGCCAGCAGCTTGGACGGGACAATTGGCCAGCCCCAGCATTTT
CDR3 protein: CASSLDGTIGQPQHF

D gene: TRBD2
clone size: .
J gene: TRBJ2-5
V gene: TRBV7-7
CDR3 DNA: TGTGCCAGCAGCTTACGGGCGGGAGGGCCGGGAGAGACCCAGTACTTC
CDR3 protein: CASSLRAGGPGETQYF

D gene: TRBD1
clone size: .
J gene: TRBJ1-1
V gene: TRBV6-1
CDR3 DNA: TGTGCCAGCAGGGACAGAGACAGGGTGAACACTGAAGCTTTCTTT
CDR3 protein: CASRDRDRVNTEAFF

D gene: TRBD2
clone size: .
J gene: TRBJ2-5
V gene: TRBV19
CDR3 DNA: TGTGCCAGCACGACCCGGGAGGGCCCTCGAGAGACCCAGTACTTC
CDR3 protein: CASTTREGPRETQYF

D gene: .
clone size: once
J gene: TRBJ1-1
V gene: TRBV6-1
CDR3 DNA: TGTGCCAGCACCGAGAACAAGAACACTGAAGCTTTCTTT
CDR3 protein: CASTENKNTEAFF

D gene: .
clone size: .
J gene: TRBJ2-3
V gene: TRBV6-1
CDR3 DNA: TGTGCCAGCAGTGAACTGGTGACTAGTCCCACAGATACGCAGTATTTT
CDR3 protein: CASSELVTSPTDTQYF

D gene: .
clone size: few
J gene: TRBJ1-1
V gene: TRBV27
CDR3 DNA: TGTGCCAGCAAGACTGTGGGGGGGAGCACTGAAGCTTTCTTT
CDR3 protein: CASKTVGGSTEAFF

D gene: TRBD2
clone size: .
J gene: TRBJ2-2
V gene: TRBV7-8
CDR3 DNA: TGTGCCAGCAGCCTTAATCCCACTAGCGGGGGGTACACCGGGGAGCTGTTTTTT
CDR3 protein: CASSLNPTSGGYTGELFF

D gene: .
clone size: .
J gene: TRBJ2-7
V gene: TRBV6-5
CDR3 DNA: TGTGCCAGCAGGGTTACCTCAAAACAGGGCTACGAGCAGTACTTC
CDR3 protein: CASRVTSKQGYEQYF

D gene: .
clone size: .
J gene: TRBJ2-7
V gene: TRBV7-6
CDR3 DNA: TGTGCCAGCAGCTTAGGGACAACCTCCTACGAGCAGTACTTC
CDR3 protein: CASSLGTTSYEQYF

D gene: .
clone size: .
J gene: TRBJ2-5
V gene: TRBV5-4
CDR3 DNA: TGTGCCAGCAGCTCCCCGGGGTCCCAAGAGACCCAGTACTTC
CDR3 protein: CASSSPGSQETQYF

D gene: TRBD1
clone size: .
J gene: TRBJ2-7
V gene: TRBV5-6
CDR3 DNA: TGTGCCAGCAGCTCCGTTGGGACAGGAAGGGACGAGCAGTACTTC
CDR3 protein: CASSSVGTGRDEQYF

D gene: .
clone size: .
J gene: TRBJ1-1
V gene: TRBV11-1
CDR3 DNA: TGTGCCAGCAGCTCCCCGGGTGGCAGGGGAGAAGCTTTCTTT
CDR3 protein: CASSSPGGRGEAFF